The present entry profiles one TCR beta chain with its context. These data originate in a study of T cell changes during pregnancy in multiple sclerosis. Here immunoSEQ multiplex PCR was the method, and the copy in TCRdb shows in-frame clones only, minus some. The data show 90,000 or so clones, less than 95% seen once. Germline lookup yields CDR1 MNHEY and CDR2 SMNVEV (reference sequence). V lost 4 bases to trimming and J lost 2 bases; unmatched junction nucleotides: 5. This CDR3 spans 16 amino acids. This clonotype was obtained from a female donor with multiple sclerosis, enrolled in a pregnancy study. The specimen was peripheral blood, collected before pregnancy. This rearrangement joins TRBV27 to TRBJ2-2, with 9 bases fitting TRBD2. CDR3 protein: CASSWAGTSNTGELFF. The CDR3 nucleotides read TGTGCCAGCAGTTGGGCCGGGACTAGCAACACCGGGGAGCTGTTTTTT.